One sample yielded the 21 T cell receptor beta chains listed below, sequenced in a study of shared clonotypes between healthy human individuals. Sequencing used immunoSEQ multiplex PCR; TCRdb keeps in-frame clones, though not all of them. The repertoire consists of 2,500,000 or so clones, with approximately 93% occurring once and the leading ten covering around 0.4%. Source material: naive CD4+ T cells from PBMCs. Subset defined: CD45RA+ positively selected. These receptors were taken from a man younger than 35 in good health. Some clones in this sample may be carry-over from other donors' samples.

The rearrangement joins TRBV11-2 to TRBJ1-3, with D unclear. The CDR3 is 15 residues long. The ends were cut back, 2 bases at V and 0 bases at J, with 8 bases in the middle. Per the germline V gene, CDR1 is SGHAT and CDR2 is FQNNGV. In nucleotides, the CDR3 is TGTGCCAGCAGCTTACTAACGAACTCTGGAAACACCATATATTTT. It encodes CASSLLTNSGNTIYF.

This chain links TRBV27 with TRBJ2-5; the D call may be TRBD1 or TRBD2 (6 bases each). The CDR3 consists of 13 residues. V lost 7 bases and J lost 3, with 12 bases in between. The germline CDR1 and CDR2 sequences are MNHEY and SMNVEV (reference sequence). In DNA, the CDR3 is TGTGCCAGCAAAACTAGGGGGGAAGAGACCCAGTACTTC. Its protein is CASKTRGEETQYF.

V and J are TRBV28 and TRBJ2-3, with 10 bases aligning to TRBD2. Germline CDR1 MDHEN, CDR2 SYDVKM. J was trimmed by 1 base and V by 6 bases; bases with no gene match: 10. This CDR3 comprises 17 residues. For the CDR3, the DNA is TGTGCCAGCAGAACTAGCGGGATCGTTACGGGCACAGATACGCAGTATTTT. Protein: CASRTSGIVTGTDTQYF.

This clone was counted a single time. The chain has TRBV2 and TRBJ1-1, with D perhaps TRBD1 (6 bases). CDR3 length equals 14 residues. CDR1 is SNHLY and CDR2 is FYNNEI in the germline V gene. The V and J ends lost 6 bases and 1 base respectively, with 12 bases between them. DNA of the CDR3: TGTGCCAGCAGGAGACAGGCAAAGAACACTGAAGCTTTCTTT. Translating it yields CASRRQAKNTEAFF. Looking up the rest from reference TRBV2 and TRBJ1-1 gives the full variable domain: EPEVTQTPSHQVTQMGQEVILRCVPISNHLYFYWYRQILGQKVEFLVSFYNNEISEKSEIFDDQFSVERPDGSNFTLKIRSTKLEDSAMYFCASRRQAKNTEAFFGQGTRLTVV.

The rearrangement joins TRBV12-5 to TRBJ2-3; a possible D gene is TRBD2 (6 bases). Trimming left V 5 bases short and J 4 bases short, with 13 bases between. This CDR3 spans 14 amino acids. The germline gives CDR1 LGHNT, CDR2 FRNRAP. CDR3 bases: TGTGCTAGTGGTCCTACCCCGGGGGCAGATACGCAGTATTTT. This gives the protein CASGPTPGADTQYF. Based on the CDR3 plus reference TRBV12-5 and TRBJ2-3, the full variable domain is DARVTQTPRHKVTEMGQEVTMRCQPILGHNTVFWYRQTMMQGLELLAYFRNRAPLDDSGMPKDRFSAEMPDATLATLKIQPSEPRDSAVYFCASGPTPGADTQYFGPGTRLTVL.

This chain connects TRBV15 to TRBJ1-4; 8 positions agree with TRBD1. Trimming removed 4 bases from V and 7 bases from J; junction bases left unmatched: 5. Germline CDR1 is LNHNV and CDR2 is YYDKDF (reference sequence). This CDR3 is 14 amino acids long. Here the CDR3 reads CATSTGGRSEKLFF. The CDR3 nucleotides are TGTGCCACCAGCACAGGGGGCCGGAGTGAAAAACTGTTTTTT.

This clone was counted a few times. The chain has TRBV7-2 and TRBJ1-2; D is possibly TRBD1 (5 bases). Germline CDR1 reads SGHTA; CDR2 reads FQGNSA. The CDR3 runs 12 residues. V lost 1 base to trimming and J lost 12 bases, with 12 bases between them. The CDR3 coding sequence is TGTGCCAGCAGCTTAGGGGCGCAGGGCCACACCTTC. Translation: CASSLGAQGHTF. Using reference TRBV7-2 and TRBJ1-2 for the parts outside the CDR3, the full variable domain is GAGVSQSPSNKVTEKGKDVELRCDPISGHTALYWYRQSLGQGLEFLIYFQGNSAPDKSGLPSDRFSAERTGGSVSTLTIQRTQQEDSAVYLCASSLGAQGHTFGSGTRLTVV.

The V gene is TRBV29-1, the J gene TRBJ2-7; D may correspond to TRBD1 or TRBD2 (5 bases each). Germline CDR1 is SQVTM and CDR2 is ANQGSEA. V lost 7 bases and J lost 1, with 17 bases in between. CDR3 size: 14 residues. This CDR3 is CSAAPGLGSYEQYF. The CDR3 region has the DNA TGCAGCGCTGCACCGGGGCTTGGGTCCTACGAGCAGTACTTC.

The chain employs TRBV7-2 and TRBJ2-7; D not certain. The germline V gene encodes CDR1 SGHTA and CDR2 FQGNSA. CDR3 length equals 16 residues. Trimming took 0 bases from V and 5 from J, leaving 17 bases between them. CDR3 bases: TGTGCCAGCAGCTTAGCGATGACGGTTGGCGTCGACGAGCAGTACTTC. As protein: CASSLAMTVGVDEQYF.

This clone came up once. The genes are TRBV9 and TRBJ2-5, with TRBD2 as a possible D gene (6 bases). From germline, CDR1 is SGDLS and CDR2 YYNGEE. The CDR3 covers 15 residues. V lost 4 bases, J lost 5 bases, and 18 bases lay in between. CDR3 sequence (DNA): TGTGCCAGCAGCTTGACTACGGGAGTCTGGGAGACCCAGTACTTC. Amino acids: CASSLTTGVWETQYF.

The chain is built from TRBV5-1 and TRBJ2-1; D remains ambiguous. Germline CDR1 is SGHRS and CDR2 is YFSETQ. Between the trimmed V and J ends, which lost 3 bases and 3 bases, there was a span of 10 bases. The CDR3 is 14 residues long. This CDR3 is CASSSGDHYNEQFF. The DNA of the CDR3 is TGCGCCAGCAGCTCCGGAGACCACTACAATGAGCAGTTCTTC.

This chain uses TRBV7-7 with TRBJ2-7; a weak D match, TRBD1 (6 bases). The length of the CDR3 is 13 residues. V shed 4 bases and J shed 5 bases, with 12 bases lying between them. The germline gives CDR1 SSHAT, CDR2 FNYEAQ (reference sequence). The CDR3 loop reads CASSYTRTDEQYF. The CDR3 DNA reads TGTGCCAGCAGCTACACTCGGACAGACGAGCAGTACTTC.

The chain uses TRBV5-4 and TRBJ2-3; 7 bases map to TRBD1. The germline V gene encodes CDR1 SGHNT and CDR2 YYREEE (reference sequence). The length of the CDR3 is 15 residues. V shed 4 bases, J shed 1 base, and the junction held 6 bases outside the gene matches. CDR3 amino acids: CASSGPGTGTDTQYF. The DNA for the CDR3 is TGTGCCAGCAGCGGCCCCGGGACAGGCACAGATACGCAGTATTTT.

This rearrangement joins TRBV2 to TRBJ2-4, with D uncertain. CDR1 and CDR2 (germline): SNHLY, FYNNEI. The CDR3 is made up of 12 amino acids. Trimming pared 6 bases from V and 6 bases from J, leaving 9 bases between. CDR3 sequence (DNA): TGTGCCAGCAGCCCCGACCTAAACATTCAGTACTTC. Translating it yields CASSPDLNIQYF. The full variable domain, with the rest looked up from reference TRBV2 and TRBJ2-4, is EPEVTQTPSHQVTQMGQEVILRCVPISNHLYFYWYRQILGQKVEFLVSFYNNEISEKSEIFDDQFSVERPDGSNFTLKIRSTKLEDSAMYFCASSPDLNIQYFGAGTRLSVL.

The chain couples TRBV23-1 to TRBJ1-1; weak D call: TRBD1 (5 bases). TRBV23-1 is annotated as an ORF whose role is uncertain. Trimming left V 3 bases short and J 2 bases short, with 19 bases between. This CDR3 comprises 17 residues. The CDR3 loop is CASSQRRTLGTNTEAFF. The CDR3 DNA reads TGCGCCAGCAGTCAGCGCAGGACCTTGGGGACCAACACTGAAGCTTTCTTT.

The chain couples TRBV13 to TRBJ2-2; D gene unclear. The V end lost 2 bases, the J end lost 6 bases, and 4 bases lay between the germline ends. Germline CDR1 is PRHDT and CDR2 is FYEKMQ (reference sequence). This CDR3 has 12 amino acids. CDR3 loop: CASSLRSGELFF. The CDR3 DNA sequence: TGTGCCAGCAGCTTAAGGTCCGGGGAGCTGTTTTTT.

This sequence joins TRBV28 and TRBJ2-7, with 9 positions matching TRBD2. Germline assignment: CDR1 MDHEN and CDR2 SYDVKM. Losses at the gene ends were 6 bases for V and 7 bases for J; bases not matched to a gene: 13. The CDR3 length is 15 residues. The DNA of the CDR3 is TGTGCCAGCAGCGCCTCAACTAGCGGGCCTAGGGAGCAGTACTTC. Translating gives CASSASTSGPREQYF.

The chain employs TRBV7-2 and TRBJ2-2; D perhaps matches TRBD2 (5 bases). This CDR3 has 15 amino acids. Trimming left V 1 base short and J 3 bases short, with 9 bases between. Germline-derived CDR1 and CDR2 are SGHTA and FQGNSA. The CDR3 sequence: CASSLGGRHTGELFF. The CDR3 DNA reads TGTGCCAGCAGCTTAGGCGGGCGGCACACCGGGGAGCTGTTTTTT.

This sequence joins TRBV7-2 and TRBJ2-7; 15 bases map to TRBD2. This CDR3 has 17 amino acids. J lost 5 bases, V lost 4 bases, and 9 bases had no gene match. The V gene's germline CDR1 is SGHTA and CDR2 FQGNSA. CDR3 sequence: CASSSSGTSGRTHEQYF. CDR3 coding DNA: TGTGCCAGCAGCTCCTCCGGGACTAGCGGGAGGACCCACGAGCAGTACTTC.

As concerns this clone: The identical CDR3 is also encoded by other nucleotide sequences in the sample. J is TRBJ1-5 and V is TRBV28; no clear D. The CDR3 loop spans 14 amino acids. V lost 6 bases, J lost 3 bases, and 12 bases lay in between. CDR1 MDHEN and CDR2 SYDVKM come from the germline V gene. The CDR3: CASRAPGDNQPQHF. The CDR3 DNA reads as TGTGCCAGCAGGGCCCCCGGGGACAATCAGCCCCAGCATTTT.

The chain links TRBV18 to TRBJ1-1; TRBD1 agrees at 9 bases. After removal of 4 bases from V and 0 bases from J, the junction contained 6 bases not matched to a gene. The CDR3 has 16 residues. The germline CDR1 and CDR2 sequences are KGHSH and LQKENI. CDR3 nucleotide sequence: TGTGCCAGCTCACTCGACAGGGGGACAATGAACACTGAAGCTTTCTTT. This codes for CASSLDRGTMNTEAFF.